A selection of T cell receptor beta chains follows, all from one sample in a study of CD8+CD57+ T cells in acquired aplastic anemia. A single record per CDR3 protein comes from TCRdb applying MiXCR to the reads. The sample consists of 200,000 to 300,000 distinct CDR3 sequences, approximately 82% of them appearing once. The sample taken for sequencing was sorted CD4+, CD8+, or CD8+CD57+ T cells (not recorded which) from PBMCs. The receptors originated from a human donor with aplastic anemia. Each CDR3 is given with its conserved first and last residue. D genes are given only for firm matches. The size field is filled for only some rows; it gives once, few, many or a size class.

abundance	v_gene	d_gene	j_gene	CDR3nt	CDR3aa
NA	TRBV2	TRBD2	TRBJ2-3	TGTACCAGCGGGAGCGAGGGCACAGATACGCAGTATTTT	CTSGSEGTDTQYF
NA	TRBV15	TRBD1	TRBJ2-3	TGTGCCACCAGCAGGTACAGGGGGCAGGGATCGGATACGCAGTATTTT	CATSRYRGQGSDTQYF
many	TRBV5-4	NA	TRBJ2-3	TGTGCCAGCAGCTTTACTAGCGATACGCAGTATTTT	CASSFTSDTQYF
NA	TRBV6-5	NA	TRBJ2-1	TGTGCCAGCAGCCAGGGGGGCGGAAACGGGTCCGATGAGCAGCAGTTCTTC	CASSQGGGNGSDEQQFF
NA	TRBV25-1	TRBD1	TRBJ2-2	TGTGCCAGCAGTGAATTAGGGACAGGGCGGGCCGTTGATACCGGGGAGCTGTTTTTT	CASSELGTGRAVDTGELFF
NA	TRBV7-2	NA	TRBJ1-6	TGTGCCAGCAGCTTGAATCTGACAAGGACCACCCTCGCCTTT	CASSLNLTRTTLAF
NA	TRBV5-4	NA	TRBJ1-1	TGTGCCAGCAGCTTTACTAGCGCAGGGCAAGATGAAGCTTTCTTT	CASSFTSAGQDEAFF
NA	TRBV9	NA	TRBJ1-6	TGTGCCAGCAGCTTGGCTAACACTGAACGTTTCTTTCTCCACTTT	CASSLANTERFFLHF
few	TRBV7-8	NA	TRBJ1-2	TGTGCCAGCAGCTTAGCGGGAGGTCCCGATACGACCTTT	CASSLAGGPDTTF
few	TRBV7-9	NA	TRBJ2-1	TGTGCCAGCAGCATAGCTAGAGGACCCGATACTGAGCAGTTCTTC	CASSIARGPDTEQFF
NA	TRBV7-9	NA	TRBJ2-5	TGTGCCAGCAGCGCCAGGGGGAGGGAGACCCAGTACTTC	CASSARGRETQYF
NA	TRBV7-8	TRBD1	TRBJ1-2	TGTGCCAGCAGCTTACGTCTGACAGGGAACACTGAAGCTTACACCTTC	CASSLRLTGNTEAYTF
NA	TRBV7-3	NA	TRBJ2-5	TGTGCCAGCACAAGACAGGCCAACGCCGTTGAACACCAGTACTTC	CASTRQANAVEHQYF
once	TRBV20-1	NA	TRBJ1-3	TGCAGTGCTAGCGGGAGCTCTGGAAACACCATATATTTT	CSASGSSGNTIYF
NA	TRBV9	NA	TRBJ1-1	TGTGCCAGCAGCGGCGGGACTAGCGGAATAGATACGCTCTTT	CASSGGTSGIDTLF
NA	TRBV2	NA	TRBJ1-5	TGTGCCAGCAGTCCCACCCAGGAGTCCTGGCAGTATAGCAATCAGCCCCAGCATTTT	CASSPTQESWQYSNQPQHF
NA	TRBV7-9	NA	TRBJ1-5	TGTGCCAGCGGGGCGGGGGGCATAGATACGCAGCATTTT	CASGAGGIDTQHF
NA	TRBV7-3	NA	TRBJ2-1	TGTGCCACCGGGTTAAAGGGTGAGGAGTTCTTC	CATGLKGEEFF
NA	TRBV10-3	NA	TRBJ2-2	TGTGCCATCAGTGACTACACCGGGGAGCTGTTTTTT	CAISDYTGELFF
NA	TRBV5-4	NA	TRBJ1-1	TGTGCCAGTAGCCCCAGCCTCGTCGTCTTGAACACTGAAGCTTTCTTT	CASSPSLVVLNTEAFF
NA	TRBV2	NA	TRBJ1-5	TGTGCCAGCAGCTTAGCGGAAAGTCCCCAGCCGCAGCATTTT	CASSLAESPQPQHF
NA	TRBV12-3/TRBV12-4	TRBD2	TRBJ2-1	TGTGCCAGCAGCATGACTAGCGGGAATGAGCAGTTCTTC	CASSMTSGNEQFF
NA	TRBV5-6	NA	TRBJ2-3	TGTGCCAGCAGCATATGGAGACGTCCCGATACGCAGTATTTT	CASSIWRRPDTQYF
NA	TRBV7-2	TRBD2	TRBJ2-5	TGTGCCAGCAGCCGTTCCCCTAGCGGGGGTCAAGAGACCCAGTACTTC	CASSRSPSGGQETQYF
NA	TRBV7-2	NA	TRBJ2-7	TGTGCCAGCAGCTTAGGGAGCAGGGCCTACGAGCAGTACTTC	CASSLGSRAYEQYF
NA	TRBV7-9	NA	TRBJ2-3	TGTGCCAGCGGGGATGGGAGAAGAGATGCGCAGTATTTT	CASGDGRRDAQYF
few	TRBV9	NA	TRBJ1-2	TGTGCCAGCAGCGTGGATGGGGGCGGTGGCTACACTTGCTACACCTTC	CASSVDGGGGYTCYTF
NA	TRBV20-1	NA	TRBJ2-7	TGCAGTGCTAGAGAAGCGGAGTACGAGCAGTACTTC	CSAREAEYEQYF
NA	TRBV7-9	TRBD2	TRBJ2-3	TGTGCCAGCAGCGCCGCCCTAGCGGGGGGAGACTACGAGTATTTT	CASSAALAGGDYEYF
NA	TRBV11-3	NA	TRBJ1-6	TGTGCCAGCAGCTTAGATCTGACAGGTCCCCTCCACTTT	CASSLDLTGPLHF
many	TRBV13	NA	TRBJ1-1	TGTGCCAGCACTCAACAGATGGGGGCTGGTAATGAAGCTTTCTTT	CASTQQMGAGNEAFF
NA	TRBV7-8	NA	TRBJ1-2	TGCGCCAGCAGCCAATGCATTGCAGGGTGCTACACCTTC	CASSQCIAGCYTF
NA	TRBV20-1	NA	TRBJ2-5	TGCAGTGCTAGAGCACCCTTAGCGGTGCAGACCCAGTACTTC	CSARAPLAVQTQYF
NA	TRBV7-8	NA	TRBJ2-3	NA	CASSFADGIEDKQF
once	TRBV6-1	NA	TRBJ2-1	TGTGCCAGCAGCCAGGGGGGCGGAAACGGTCAAGAGCAGTTCTTC	CASSQGGGNGQEQFF
NA	TRBV7-2	NA	TRBJ1-1	TGTGCCAGCAGCTTAGAGCGGAGTGCCAACACTGAAGCTTTCTTT	CASSLERSANTEAFF
once	TRBV19	TRBD1	TRBJ1-2	TGTGCCAGTACAGGACAGGGATCCGGTGGCTACACCTTC	CASTGQGSGGYTF
few	TRBV2	NA	TRBJ2-3	TGTGCCAGCAGTGATGGGGGGATACATAAGCAGTATTTC	CASSDGGIHKQYF
NA	TRBV7-3	NA	TRBJ1-6	TGTGCCAGCAGCTCTAGCGCGACTTATTCAGAGACCCAGTTT	CASSSSATYSETQF
many	TRBV2	NA	TRBJ2-1	TGTGCCAGCGGGGACGGGGGCACCCATGCGCAGTTCTTT	CASGDGGTHAQFF
NA	TRBV7-2	NA	TRBJ2-3	TGTGCCAGCAGCGACGCGGGAACAGACAAGACGCAGTTT	CASSDAGTDKTQF
NA	TRBV7-3	NA	TRBJ2-1	TGTGCCAGCAGCTTACAGGGGACCTGGGGAGAGACCCAGTTCTTC	CASSLQGTWGETQFF
NA	TRBV7-3	NA	TRBJ2-1	TGTGCCAGCAGCTCACAGGCTAGCGCGCTTTTCTTC	CASSSQASALFF
NA	TRBV9	NA	TRBJ1-5	TGCGCCAGCAGCGATTACAGCATCAACACTCCAGCTCATTTT	CASSDYSINTPAHF
once	TRBV20-1	NA	TRBJ1-5	TGCAGTGCTAGACAGTCTTCGGCGGCAGACAATCAGCCCCAGCATTTT	CSARQSSAADNQPQHF
NA	TRBV5-6	TRBD2	TRBJ2-3	TGTGCCAGCAGCTTAAAGAGGGCTAGCGGGACGGGGGGCACAGATACGCAGTATTTT	CASSLKRASGTGGTDTQYF
NA	TRBV5-6	TRBD1	TRBJ2-3	TGTGCCAGCAGCTTAGGACAGGGGGCTAGCACAGATACGCAGTATTTT	CASSLGQGASTDTQYF
NA	TRBV11-2	NA	TRBJ2-1	TGTGCCAGCAGCTCCGGGGATAGTTCCAATGAGCAGTTCTTC	CASSSGDSSNEQFF
few	TRBV5-6	TRBD2	TRBJ2-4	TGTGCCAGCAGCGTGGGGGGGGACATTCAGTACTTC	CASSVGGDIQYF